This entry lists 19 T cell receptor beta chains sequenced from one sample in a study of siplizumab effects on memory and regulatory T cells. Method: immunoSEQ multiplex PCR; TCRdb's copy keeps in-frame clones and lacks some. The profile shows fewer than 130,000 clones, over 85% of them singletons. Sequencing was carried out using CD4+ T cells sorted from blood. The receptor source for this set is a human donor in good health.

In DNA form, the CDR3 reads TGTGCCAGCAGCCCTCGCGGGGCAGGGACAGGGTTTGTCTACACCTTC. This gives the protein CASSPRGAGTGFVYTF. The gene calls are TRBV9 and TRBJ1-2, with 9 bases fitting TRBD1. The CDR3 is made up of 16 amino acids. Germline values: CDR1 SGDLS, CDR2 YYNGEE. V was pared by 4 bases and J by 10 bases, with 17 bases of the junction left unmatched.

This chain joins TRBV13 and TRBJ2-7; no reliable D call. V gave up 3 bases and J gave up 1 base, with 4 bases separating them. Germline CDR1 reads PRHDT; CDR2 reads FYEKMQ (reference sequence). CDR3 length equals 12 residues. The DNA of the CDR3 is TGTGCCAGCAGCTTCCAGTCCTACGAGCAGTACTTC. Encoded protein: CASSFQSYEQYF.

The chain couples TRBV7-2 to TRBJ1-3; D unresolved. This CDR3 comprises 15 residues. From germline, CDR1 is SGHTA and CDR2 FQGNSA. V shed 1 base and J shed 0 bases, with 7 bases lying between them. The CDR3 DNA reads TGTGCCAGCAGCTTAGAGGTCACCTCTGGAAACACCATATATTTT. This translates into CASSLEVTSGNTIYF.

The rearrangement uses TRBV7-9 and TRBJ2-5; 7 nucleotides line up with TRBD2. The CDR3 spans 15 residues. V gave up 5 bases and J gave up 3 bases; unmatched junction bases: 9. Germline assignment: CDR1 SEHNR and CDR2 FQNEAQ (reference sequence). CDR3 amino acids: CASSPRLAEEETQYF. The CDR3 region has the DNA TGTGCCAGCAGCCCTCGACTAGCAGAAGAAGAGACCCAGTACTTC.

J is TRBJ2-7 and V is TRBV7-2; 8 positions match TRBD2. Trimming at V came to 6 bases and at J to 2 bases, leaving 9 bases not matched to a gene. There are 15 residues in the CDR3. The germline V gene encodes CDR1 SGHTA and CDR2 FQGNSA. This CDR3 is CASRNGGASTYEQYF. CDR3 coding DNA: TGTGCCAGCAGAAACGGGGGGGCCTCCACCTACGAGCAGTACTTC. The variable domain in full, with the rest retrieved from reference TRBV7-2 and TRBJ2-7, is GAGVSQSPSNKVTEKGKDVELRCDPISGHTALYWYRQSLGQGLEFLIYFQGNSAPDKSGLPSDRFSAERTGGSVSTLTIQRTQQEDSAVYLCASRNGGASTYEQYFGPGTRLTVT.

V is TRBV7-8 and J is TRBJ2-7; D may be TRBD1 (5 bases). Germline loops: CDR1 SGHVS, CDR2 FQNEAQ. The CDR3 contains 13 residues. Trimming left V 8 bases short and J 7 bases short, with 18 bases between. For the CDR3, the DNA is TGTGCCAGCGGACACATAGTGGGTCCTGAGCAGTACTTC. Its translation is CASGHIVGPEQYF. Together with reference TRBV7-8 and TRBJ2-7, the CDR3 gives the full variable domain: GAGVSQSPRYKVAKRGQDVALRCDPISGHVSLFWYQQALGQGPEFLTYFQNEAQLDKSGLPSDRFFAERPEGSVSTLKIQRTQQEDSAVYLCASGHIVGPEQYFGPGTRLTVT.

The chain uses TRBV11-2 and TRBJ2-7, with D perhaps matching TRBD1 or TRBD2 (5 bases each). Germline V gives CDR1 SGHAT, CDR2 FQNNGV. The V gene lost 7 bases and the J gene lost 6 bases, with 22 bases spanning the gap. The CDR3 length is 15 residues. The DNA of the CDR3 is TGTGCCAGCACCTCCCTTCGGGACGGTGGCTTCGAGCAGTACTTC. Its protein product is CASTSLRDGGFEQYF.

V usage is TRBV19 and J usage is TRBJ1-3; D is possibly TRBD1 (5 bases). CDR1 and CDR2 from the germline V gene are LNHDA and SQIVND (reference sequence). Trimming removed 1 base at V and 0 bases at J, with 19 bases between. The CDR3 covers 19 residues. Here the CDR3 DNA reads TGTGCCAGTAGTATAGCAATATCTACTTTTAGGGGCTCTGGAAACACCATATATTTT. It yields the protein CASSIAISTFRGSGNTIYF.

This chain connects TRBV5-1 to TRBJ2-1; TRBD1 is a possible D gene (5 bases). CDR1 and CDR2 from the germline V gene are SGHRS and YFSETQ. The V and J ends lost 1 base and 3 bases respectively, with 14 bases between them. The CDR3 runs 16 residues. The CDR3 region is CASSLSATVGYNEQFF. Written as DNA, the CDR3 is TGCGCCAGCAGCTTGAGTGCGACAGTAGGCTACAATGAGCAGTTCTTC. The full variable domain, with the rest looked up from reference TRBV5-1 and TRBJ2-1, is KAGVTQTPRYLIKTRGQQVTLSCSPISGHRSVSWYQQTPGQGLQFLFEYFSETQRNKGNFPGRFSGRQFSNSRSEMNVSTLELGDSALYLCASSLSATVGYNEQFFGPGTRLTVL.

Written as DNA, the CDR3 is TGTGCCAGCAGCGCCGGACTAGCGGGGGGTCGCGATACGCAGTATTTT. Protein product: CASSAGLAGGRDTQYF. V and J are TRBV9 and TRBJ2-3; 14 bases are a match to TRBD2. Germline CDR1 SGDLS, CDR2 YYNGEE. V lost 3 bases, J lost 6 bases, and 6 bases stayed unmatched. CDR3 length equals 16 residues. The full variable domain, in which reference TRBV9 and TRBJ2-3 provide the parts outside the CDR3, is DSGVTQTPKHLITATGQRVTLRCSPRSGDLSVYWYQQSLDQGLQFLIQYYNGEERAKGNILERFSAQQFPDLHSELNLSSLELGDSALYFCASSAGLAGGRDTQYFGPGTRLTVL.

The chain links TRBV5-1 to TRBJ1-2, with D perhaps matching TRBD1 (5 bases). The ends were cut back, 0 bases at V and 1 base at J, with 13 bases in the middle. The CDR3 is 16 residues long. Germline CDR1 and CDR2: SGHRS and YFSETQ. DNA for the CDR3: TGCGCCAGCAGCTTGGAAAAGGGGTTGGGTAACTATGGCTACACCTTC. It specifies CASSLEKGLGNYGYTF. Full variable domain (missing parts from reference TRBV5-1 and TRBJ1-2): KAGVTQTPRYLIKTRGQQVTLSCSPISGHRSVSWYQQTPGQGLQFLFEYFSETQRNKGNFPGRFSGRQFSNSRSEMNVSTLELGDSALYLCASSLEKGLGNYGYTFGSGTRLTVV.

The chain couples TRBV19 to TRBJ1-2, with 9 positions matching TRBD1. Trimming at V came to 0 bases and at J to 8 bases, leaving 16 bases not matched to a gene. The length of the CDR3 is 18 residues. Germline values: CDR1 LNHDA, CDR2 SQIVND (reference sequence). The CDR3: CASSIERDRVITDGGYTF. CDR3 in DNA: TGTGCCAGTAGTATAGAACGGGACAGGGTCATCACTGATGGAGGCTACACCTTC. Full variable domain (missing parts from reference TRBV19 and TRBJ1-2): DGGITQSPKYLFRKEGQNVTLSCEQNLNHDAMYWYRQDPGQGLRLIYYSQIVNDFQKGDIAEGYSVSREKKESFPLTVTSAQKNPTAFYLCASSIERDRVITDGGYTFGSGTRLTVV.

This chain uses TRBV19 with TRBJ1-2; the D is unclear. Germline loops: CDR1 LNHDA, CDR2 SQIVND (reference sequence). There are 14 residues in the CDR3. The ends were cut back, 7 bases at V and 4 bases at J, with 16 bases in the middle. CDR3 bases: TGTGCCAGTACCTCGACGGCCGCGGGCTATGGCTACACCTTC. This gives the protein CASTSTAAGYGYTF. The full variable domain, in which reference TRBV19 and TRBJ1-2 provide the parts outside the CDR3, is DGGITQSPKYLFRKEGQNVTLSCEQNLNHDAMYWYRQDPGQGLRLIYYSQIVNDFQKGDIAEGYSVSREKKESFPLTVTSAQKNPTAFYLCASTSTAAGYGYTFGSGTRLTVV.

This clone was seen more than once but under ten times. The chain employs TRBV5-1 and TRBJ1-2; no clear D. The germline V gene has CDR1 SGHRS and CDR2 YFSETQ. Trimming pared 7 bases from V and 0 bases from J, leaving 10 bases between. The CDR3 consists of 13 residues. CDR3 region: CASRSAPNYGYTF. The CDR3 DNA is TGCGCCAGCCGCTCGGCACCTAACTATGGCTACACCTTC.

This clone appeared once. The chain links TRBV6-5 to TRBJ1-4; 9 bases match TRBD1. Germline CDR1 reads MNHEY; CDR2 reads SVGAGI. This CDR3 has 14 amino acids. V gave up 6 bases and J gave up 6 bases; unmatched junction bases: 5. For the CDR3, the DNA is TGTGCCAGCAGCCCGGGACAGGGACATGAAAAACTGTTTTTT. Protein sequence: CASSPGQGHEKLFF.

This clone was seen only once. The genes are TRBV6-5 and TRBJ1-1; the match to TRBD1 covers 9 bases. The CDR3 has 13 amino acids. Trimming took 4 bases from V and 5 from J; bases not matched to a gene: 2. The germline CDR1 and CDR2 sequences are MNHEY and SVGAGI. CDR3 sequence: CASSSDRGTEAFF. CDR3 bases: TGTGCCAGCAGTTCTGACAGGGGGACTGAAGCTTTCTTT.

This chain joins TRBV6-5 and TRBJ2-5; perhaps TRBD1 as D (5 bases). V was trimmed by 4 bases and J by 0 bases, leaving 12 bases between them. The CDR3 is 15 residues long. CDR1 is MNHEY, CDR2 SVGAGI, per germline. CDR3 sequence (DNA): TGTGCCAGCAGTTTGGGTAGGGGCTACCAAGAGACCCAGTACTTC. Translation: CASSLGRGYQETQYF.

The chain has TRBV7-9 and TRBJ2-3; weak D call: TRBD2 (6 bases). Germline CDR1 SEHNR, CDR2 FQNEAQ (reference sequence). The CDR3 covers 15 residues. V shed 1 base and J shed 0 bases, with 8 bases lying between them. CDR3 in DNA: TGTGCCAGCAGCTTAGAAAGCGGGAGCACAGATACGCAGTATTTT. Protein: CASSLESGSTDTQYF.

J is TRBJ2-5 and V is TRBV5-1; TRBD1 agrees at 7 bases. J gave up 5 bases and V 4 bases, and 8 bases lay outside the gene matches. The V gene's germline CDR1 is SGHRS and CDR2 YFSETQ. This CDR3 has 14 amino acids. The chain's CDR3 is CASSTTGSYETQYF. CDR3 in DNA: TGCGCCAGCAGCACGACAGGGTCATACGAGACCCAGTACTTC. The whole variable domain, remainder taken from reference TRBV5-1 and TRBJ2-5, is KAGVTQTPRYLIKTRGQQVTLSCSPISGHRSVSWYQQTPGQGLQFLFEYFSETQRNKGNFPGRFSGRQFSNSRSEMNVSTLELGDSALYLCASSTTGSYETQYFGPGTRLLVL.